Below, 3 T cell receptor beta chains from the same sample are listed, as sequenced in a study of naive and memory T cell subsets. Four PCR rounds used nested alpha and beta constant region primers plus the SP2 primer. TCRdb re-called the 5' RACE reads through MiXCR, storing one row per CDR3 protein. The table records roughly 60,000 distinct CDR3 sequences, 6.5% to 9% of them present only once. The library had UMIs added by 3' ligation of an oligonucleotide to TCR cDNA. These receptor sequences come from a female donor in good health.

Many counts were recorded for this clonotype. This rearrangement joins TRBV12-3 or TRBV12-4 to TRBJ1-5; 7 bases align to TRBD1. There are 15 residues in the CDR3. Germline trimming cut 3 bases from V and 6 bases from J; bases unmatched to any gene: 8. Here the CDR3 DNA reads TGTGCCAGCAGTTTCCAGACAGGGTATACTCAGCCCCAGCATTTT. Residues: CASSFQTGYTQPQHF.

This clonotype has more than one count but fewer than ten. The chain recombines TRBV5-1 with TRBJ1-2; 7 nucleotides agree with TRBD1. The CDR3 contains 14 residues. V dropped 4 bases and J dropped 8; count of bases not matched to a gene: 11. Germline-derived CDR1 and CDR2 are SGHRS and YFSETQ. Here the CDR3 reads CASSTGQVQSGYTF. Here the CDR3 DNA reads TGCGCCAGCAGCACTGGACAGGTTCAGTCCGGCTACACCTTC.

This clonotype was seen more than once but under ten times. The J gene is TRBJ1-4, the V gene TRBV12-3 or TRBV12-4; D ambiguous. The CDR3 is 14 amino acids. Trimming left V 6 bases short and J 0 bases short, with 8 bases between. Here the CDR3 reads CASRFGTTNEKLFF. The DNA of the CDR3 is TGTGCCAGCAGATTCGGGACAACTAATGAAAAACTGTTTTTT.